Following are 25 T cell receptor beta chains from one sample sequenced in a study of blood T cell repertoires in COVID-19. Some clones are missing from TCRdb's copy, which holds only in-frame ones; the method was immunoSEQ multiplex PCR. The repertoire holds approximately 250,000 clones, with 86% as singletons. Material for sequencing was peripheral blood. Every receptor here comes from a man aged 25 to 40 with active or convalescent COVID-19.

The genes are TRBV9 and TRBJ1-1; tentative D call: TRBD1 (5 bases). In germline, CDR1 is SGDLS, CDR2 YYNGEE. V shed 0 bases and J shed 0 bases, with 9 bases lying between them. This CDR3 has 15 residues. This CDR3 reads CASSVGEGMNTEAFF. CDR3 in DNA: TGTGCCAGCAGCGTAGGGGAGGGGATGAACACTGAAGCTTTCTTT.

This chain links TRBV4-3 with TRBJ1-5; unclear D gene. In germline, CDR1 is LGHNA, CDR2 YSLEER. Between the trimmed V and J ends, which lost 0 bases and 5 bases, there was a span of 5 bases. The CDR3 has 13 residues. CDR3 nucleotides: TGCGCCAGCAGCCAAGATCCCGATCAGCCCCAGCATTTT. Protein: CASSQDPDQPQHF.

This clone was observed once. This chain links TRBV5-6 with TRBJ1-1, with D possibly TRBD1 on 5 matching bases. The CDR3 contains 13 residues. The V and J ends lost 0 bases and 7 bases respectively, with 10 bases between them. The germline V gene has CDR1 SGHDT and CDR2 YYEEEE. The CDR3 spells CASSLGSRDEAFF. In DNA, the CDR3 is TGTGCCAGCAGCTTGGGTAGCAGGGATGAAGCTTTCTTT.

The chain uses TRBV7-2 and TRBJ2-3; 10 nucleotides line up with TRBD2. CDR3 length: 17 residues. Trimming took 0 bases from V and 2 from J; bases not matched to a gene: 5. The germline V gene has CDR1 SGHTA and CDR2 FQGNSA. The CDR3 nucleotides read TGTGCCAGCAGCTTAGCCTCTAGCGGGGGAGCCACAGATACGCAGTATTTT. Protein sequence: CASSLASSGGATDTQYF. Complete variable domain (other parts from reference TRBV7-2 and TRBJ2-3): GAGVSQSPSNKVTEKGKDVELRCDPISGHTALYWYRQSLGQGLEFLIYFQGNSAPDKSGLPSDRFSAERTGGSVSTLTIQRTQQEDSAVYLCASSLASSGGATDTQYFGPGTRLTVL.

The V and J genes are TRBV9 and TRBJ2-2; 12 positions agree with TRBD2. This CDR3 spans 17 amino acids. Germline-derived CDR1 and CDR2 are SGDLS and YYNGEE. J was trimmed by 7 bases and V by 0 bases; bases with no gene match: 7. The CDR3: CASSVGLAGEKGGELFF. The CDR3 bases are TGTGCCAGCAGCGTAGGACTAGCGGGGGAGAAGGGCGGGGAGCTGTTTTTT.

V and J are TRBV7-2 and TRBJ2-1, with a tentative D call TRBD1 (6 bases). The germline V gene has CDR1 SGHTA and CDR2 FQGNSA. Trimming pared 1 base from V and 2 bases from J, leaving 9 bases between. This CDR3 is 15 amino acids long. In DNA, the CDR3 is TGTGCCAGCAGCTTAGATCAGGGGACCTACAATGAGCAGTTCTTC. Translated, it gives CASSLDQGTYNEQFF.

The chain recombines TRBV5-1 with TRBJ2-3, with 8 bases identical to TRBD2. The CDR3 loop spans 15 amino acids. Germline assignment: CDR1 SGHRS and CDR2 YFSETQ. V dropped 7 bases and J dropped 8; count of bases not matched to a gene: 15. The CDR3 DNA reads as TGCGCCAGCCGGATGTCTGGGACTAGGGATGGTACGCAGTATTTT. Amino acid sequence: CASRMSGTRDGTQYF.

The rearrangement links TRBV5-4 to TRBJ1-3, with D perhaps TRBD1 (5 bases). The germline V gene has CDR1 SGHNT and CDR2 YYREEE (reference sequence). CDR3 length: 15 amino acids. The V end was cut by 0 bases, the J end by 2 bases, with 9 bases between. The CDR3 DNA sequence: TGTGCCAGCAGCTTGGGAGTACAGGCTGGAAACACCATATATTTT. It yields the protein CASSLGVQAGNTIYF.

This chain connects TRBV25-1 to TRBJ1-4; possibly TRBD1 for D (5 bases). CDR3 length: 15 amino acids. Per germline, CDR1 MGHDK and CDR2 SYGVNS. Deletions cut 0 bases from V and 10 bases from J, with 15 bases between. The CDR3 loop is CASSEYTSGSVKLFF. The CDR3 DNA reads as TGTGCCAGCAGTGAATATACATCAGGGTCGGTAAAACTGTTTTTT.

This chain joins TRBV5-4 and TRBJ2-7; 7 nucleotides agree with TRBD1. The CDR3 totals 15 residues. V was pared by 3 bases and J by 0 bases, with 6 bases of the junction left unmatched. The germline gives CDR1 SGHNT, CDR2 YYREEE (reference sequence). For the CDR3, the DNA is TGTGCCAGCAGCTCCGGACAGGCGACCTCCTACGAGCAGTACTTC. Encoded protein: CASSSGQATSYEQYF.

This clone showed up just a few times. This sample also contains other DNA sequences that code for the same CDR3. The J gene is TRBJ2-1, the V gene TRBV6-5; D remains ambiguous. The V end lost 5 bases, the J end lost 0 bases, and 5 bases lay between the germline ends. CDR3 length equals 13 residues. CDR1 is MNHEY and CDR2 is SVGAGI in the germline V gene. DNA for the CDR3: TGTGCCAGCAGTACGAGCTCCTACAATGAGCAGTTCTTC. Protein product: CASSTSSYNEQFF.

The chain links TRBV18 to TRBJ1-5; perhaps TRBD1 as D (5 bases). V lost 8 bases and J 4 bases, leaving 12 bases between the germline ends. This CDR3 is 13 amino acids long. Germline-derived CDR1 and CDR2 are KGHSH and LQKENI. The CDR3 loop reads CASNTGINQPQHF. The CDR3 DNA follows: TGTGCCAGCAACACAGGAATAAATCAGCCCCAGCATTTT.

V usage is TRBV7-9 and J usage is TRBJ1-3; a weak D match, TRBD1 (6 bases). CDR3 length: 13 residues. In germline, CDR1 is SEHNR, CDR2 FQNEAQ (reference sequence). With 6 bases removed from V and 2 bases from J, the gap between germline ends came to 8 bases. CDR3 protein: CASSEGAGNTIYF. For the CDR3, the DNA is TGTGCCAGCAGTGAGGGGGCTGGAAACACCATATATTTT.

V usage is TRBV4-1 and J usage is TRBJ2-3; D perhaps matches TRBD2 (7 bases). Trimming removed 0 bases from V and 2 bases from J, with 15 bases in between. CDR1 and CDR2 (germline): MGHRA, YSYEKL. The CDR3 has 17 residues. The CDR3: CASSQDPAGATTDTQYF. For the CDR3, the DNA is TGCGCCAGCAGCCAAGATCCTGCGGGGGCGACCACAGATACGCAGTATTTT.

The rearrangement uses TRBV21-1 and TRBJ2-7; the DNA was not used to check the table's D call, TRBD1. TRBV21-1 is reported as a pseudogene. The CDR3 spans 19 residues. CDR3 in amino acids: CASSKASRTGNIPRYEQYF. The CDR3 nucleotides read TGTGCCAGCAGCAAAGCGTCCAGGACAGGGAACATCCCCCGTTACGAGCAGTACTTC.

Comments on this clone: An end of the junction does not agree with germline; a read error may underlie this. This chain uses TRBV5-8 with TRBJ1-5, with D possibly TRBD1 on 5 matching bases. From germline, CDR1 is SGHTS and CDR2 YDEGEE. This CDR3 is built from 13 residues. The chain's CDR3 is CAGSNRRNQPQHF. DNA of the CDR3: TGTGCCGGCAGTAACAGGCGCAATCAGCCCCAGCATTTT.

This chain connects TRBV5-1 to TRBJ2-7, with no clear D. Trimming removed 2 bases from V and 5 bases from J, with 14 bases in between. Germline loops: CDR1 SGHRS, CDR2 YFSETQ. The CDR3 covers 14 residues. The CDR3, as DNA: TGCGCCAGCAGCTTATCCCCCAGGATGGACGAGCAGTACTTC. It yields the protein CASSLSPRMDEQYF. The whole variable domain, filled in from reference TRBV5-1 and TRBJ2-7, reads KAGVTQTPRYLIKTRGQQVTLSCSPISGHRSVSWYQQTPGQGLQFLFEYFSETQRNKGNFPGRFSGRQFSNSRSEMNVSTLELGDSALYLCASSLSPRMDEQYFGPGTRLTVT.

The V gene is TRBV19, the J gene TRBJ2-3; 12 bases are a match to TRBD2. Losses at the gene ends were 5 bases for V and 3 bases for J; bases not matched to a gene: 15. This CDR3 contains 19 residues. The V gene's germline CDR1 is LNHDA and CDR2 SQIVND (reference sequence). The CDR3 loop reads CASSGSTSGGHPQTDTQYF. The CDR3 DNA is TGTGCCAGTAGTGGATCGACTAGCGGGGGCCATCCACAAACAGATACGCAGTATTTT.

The chain couples TRBV20-1 to TRBJ1-2; 8 bases map to TRBD1. The CDR3 extends over 11 amino acids. Germline assignment: CDR1 DFQATT and CDR2 SNEGSKA (reference sequence). With 4 bases clipped from V and 10 bases from J, the junction kept 5 bases outside the gene matches. CDR3 in DNA: TGCAGTGCTACGCAGGGGGCTTACTACACCTTC. This translates into CSATQGAYYTF.

This sequence joins TRBV5-1 and TRBJ2-3; 7 bases fit TRBD1. The CDR3 has 16 residues. The J segment lost 2 bases and the V segment lost 6 bases, leaving 12 bases of the junction unmatched. Per germline, CDR1 SGHRS and CDR2 YFSETQ. The DNA of the CDR3 is TGCGCCAGCACCCAGAGCCGGGACAGCTTCACAGATACGCAGTATTTT. Translating it yields CASTQSRDSFTDTQYF.

This clone was observed a single time. This sequence joins TRBV2 and TRBJ1-1, with D possibly matching TRBD1 (5 bases). The V gene's germline CDR1 is SNHLY and CDR2 FYNNEI. V shed 4 bases and J shed 1 base, with 7 bases lying between them. The CDR3 runs 13 residues. CDR3 residues: CASSVTGNTEAFF. In DNA form, the CDR3 reads TGTGCCAGCAGTGTCACAGGGAACACTGAAGCTTTCTTT.

The chain is built from TRBV19 and TRBJ2-1; a possible D gene is TRBD2 (6 bases). The CDR3 extends over 19 amino acids. The germline V gene encodes CDR1 LNHDA and CDR2 SQIVND (reference sequence). Trimming shortened V by 3 bases and J by 6 bases, and 27 bases separated the two germline ends. CDR3 nucleotides: TGTGCCAGTAGTATTGGGGACCGGAGACTAGTCCCCGGGTTCAATGAGCAGTTCTTC. Its translation is CASSIGDRRLVPGFNEQFF. Drawing the rest from reference TRBV19 and TRBJ2-1, the complete variable domain is DGGITQSPKYLFRKEGQNVTLSCEQNLNHDAMYWYRQDPGQGLRLIYYSQIVNDFQKGDIAEGYSVSREKKESFPLTVTSAQKNPTAFYLCASSIGDRRLVPGFNEQFFGPGTRLTVL.

This chain connects TRBV3-1 (or the pseudogene TRBV3-2) to TRBJ2-7, with D possibly being TRBD1 (6 bases). Trimming left V 1 base short and J 7 bases short, with 14 bases between. Germline CDR1 reads LGHDT; CDR2 reads YNNKEL (reference sequence). The CDR3 has 14 amino acids. This CDR3 reads CASSQGLGAREQYF. DNA for the CDR3: TGTGCCAGCAGCCAAGGTCTGGGGGCGCGTGAGCAGTACTTC.

This clone was recorded only once. The V and J genes are TRBV10-1 and TRBJ1-2; no firm D call. CDR3 length: 14 amino acids. Per the germline V gene, CDR1 is WNHNN and CDR2 is SYGVQD (reference sequence). V was trimmed by 6 bases and J by 4 bases, leaving 15 bases between them. The CDR3 region is CASRARGLTYGYTF. CDR3 sequence (DNA): TGCGCCAGCAGGGCCCGAGGACTGACCTATGGCTACACCTTC.

The V and J genes are TRBV18 and TRBJ1-1; 7 nucleotides line up with TRBD1. The CDR3 contains 15 residues. In germline, CDR1 is KGHSH, CDR2 LQKENI. V dropped 1 base and J dropped 4; count of bases not matched to a gene: 6. CDR3 in DNA: TGTGCCAGCTCACCACGGACAGGAGAGTTCACTGAAGCTTTCTTT. This gives the protein CASSPRTGEFTEAFF.